This entry lists 21 T cell receptor beta chains sequenced from one sample in a study of blood T cell repertoires in COVID-19. Generated by immunoSEQ multiplex PCR, the TCRdb table keeps only in-frame clones and is missing some. Found here are about 150,000 clones, more than 80% of them singletons; the top ten hold around 16%. Input material: peripheral blood. These receptor sequences come from a woman aged 40 to 50 with acute or convalescent COVID-19.

The chain uses TRBV28 and TRBJ2-7; perhaps TRBD2 as D (5 bases). V was trimmed by 3 bases and J by 4 bases, leaving 13 bases between them. The germline V gene encodes CDR1 MDHEN and CDR2 SYDVKM. The CDR3 totals 14 residues. The CDR3 nucleotides are TGTGCCAGCAGTTTTGTGAATCGGGAATACGAGCAGTACTTC. Protein sequence: CASSFVNREYEQYF. Supplemented by reference TRBV28 and TRBJ2-7, the full variable domain reads DVKVTQSSRYLVKRTGEKVFLECVQDMDHENMFWYRQDPGLGLRLIYFSYDVKMKEKGDIPEGYSVSREKKERFSLILESASTNQTSMYLCASSFVNREYEQYFGPGTRLTVT.

This clone was seen a handful of times. This rearrangement joins TRBV7-9 to TRBJ2-5; 7 positions match TRBD2. This CDR3 has 13 amino acids. The germline CDR1 and CDR2 sequences are SEHNR and FQNEAQ (reference sequence). V was pared by 8 bases and J by 3 bases, with 6 bases of the junction left unmatched. The CDR3 reads CASGRAGEETQYF. Written as DNA, the CDR3 is TGTGCCAGCGGCCGGGCGGGGGAAGAGACCCAGTACTTC. Combining the CDR3 with reference TRBV7-9 and TRBJ2-5 gives the whole variable domain DTGVSQNPRHKITKRGQNVTFRCDPISEHNRLYWYRQTLGQGPEFLTYFQNEAQLEKSRLLSDRFSAERPKGSFSTLEIQRTEQGDSAMYLCASGRAGEETQYFGPGTRLLVL.

A single count supports this clone. This chain uses TRBV15 with TRBJ2-2, with TRBD2 matching over 12 bases. There are 17 residues in the CDR3. Per germline, CDR1 LNHNV and CDR2 YYDKDF (reference sequence). The trim removed 4 bases at V and 6 bases at J, leaving 9 bases unmatched. CDR3 sequence reads: CATSKGLAGFGAGELFF. CDR3 DNA: TGTGCCACCAGCAAAGGACTAGCGGGATTTGGCGCCGGGGAGCTGTTTTTT.

The chain recombines TRBV7-8 with TRBJ1-5; the match to TRBD1 covers 7 bases. Germline V gene lookup returns CDR1 SGHVS and CDR2 FQNEAQ. The CDR3 contains 15 residues. With 5 bases clipped from V and 4 bases from J, the junction kept 8 bases outside the gene matches. The CDR3 protein is CASSQGDSLNQPQHF. The CDR3 region has the DNA TGTGCCAGCAGCCAAGGGGACAGCTTAAATCAGCCCCAGCATTTT.

The chain joins TRBV3-1 (or the pseudogene TRBV3-2) to TRBJ2-7; TRBD2 matches 9 bases. The germline V gene encodes CDR1 LGHDT and CDR2 YNNKEL (reference sequence). V lost 4 bases, J lost 4 bases, and 11 bases stayed unmatched. The CDR3 runs 16 residues. The CDR3 nucleotides are TGTGCCAGCAGCCGATTAGATCTAGCGGGATCGTACGAGCAGTACTTC. It yields the protein CASSRLDLAGSYEQYF.

V usage is TRBV2 and J usage is TRBJ2-5, with a weak D call TRBD2 (6 bases). Germline V gene lookup returns CDR1 SNHLY and CDR2 FYNNEI. The CDR3 contains 15 residues. Trimming took off 3 bases at V and 2 bases at J, with 13 bases between the two ends. The CDR3 here is CASSETRVLQETQYF. Written as DNA, the CDR3 is TGTGCCAGCAGTGAGACTAGAGTCCTGCAAGAGACCCAGTACTTC.

J is TRBJ2-7 and V is TRBV30, with 7 bases identical to TRBD1. Losses at the gene ends were 3 bases for V and 6 bases for J; bases not matched to a gene: 8. CDR3 size: 13 residues. Germline V gene data show CDR1 as GTSNPN and CDR2 as SVGIG (reference sequence). Written as DNA, the CDR3 is TGTGCCTGGAGACGACAGGGTCTGGGCGAGCAGTACTTC. This encodes CAWRRQGLGEQYF.

This clone was observed once. V is TRBV11-2 and J is TRBJ2-2; 8 bases match TRBD1. Germline V lookup: CDR1 SGHAT, CDR2 FQNNGV. CDR3 length equals 16 residues. Unmatched junction bases numbered 11, after V lost 5 bases and J lost 6 bases. CDR3 loop: CASSTLGQGSAGELFF. For the CDR3, the DNA is TGTGCCAGCAGCACCCTCGGACAGGGCTCGGCCGGGGAGCTGTTTTTT.

This chain links TRBV9 with TRBJ1-1; D is unresolved. CDR3 length: 13 amino acids. Germline assignment: CDR1 SGDLS and CDR2 YYNGEE. V was clipped by 3 bases and J by 6 bases, with 12 bases between them. The CDR3 DNA is TGTGCCAGCAGCGATGGAGGGTTCCCTGAAGCTTTCTTT. Its translation: CASSDGGFPEAFF. Using reference TRBV9 and TRBJ1-1 for the parts outside the CDR3, the full variable domain is DSGVTQTPKHLITATGQRVTLRCSPRSGDLSVYWYQQSLDQGLQFLIQYYNGEERAKGNILERFSAQQFPDLHSELNLSSLELGDSALYFCASSDGGFPEAFFGQGTRLTVV.

The chain has TRBV7-2 and TRBJ2-7; 7 bases map to TRBD1. The trim removed 1 base at V and 2 bases at J, leaving 8 bases unmatched. Germline-derived CDR1 and CDR2 are SGHTA and FQGNSA. The CDR3 has 16 amino acids. The CDR3 is CASSLGGGQVAYEQYF. In DNA, the CDR3 is TGTGCCAGCAGCTTAGGGGGTGGACAGGTCGCCTACGAGCAGTACTTC.

The gene calls are TRBV6-4 and TRBJ1-1; 8 bases map to TRBD1. The V segment lost 6 bases and the J segment 0 bases; nucleotides outside the gene matches: 3. The CDR3 length is 14 residues. The germline CDR1 and CDR2 sequences are MRHNA and SNTAGT. CDR3 protein: CASSPDRVNTEAFF. As DNA, the CDR3 is TGTGCCAGCAGCCCGGACAGGGTGAACACTGAAGCTTTCTTT.

This chain links TRBV27 with TRBJ2-5; 8 nucleotides match TRBD1. Germline V gene data show CDR1 as MNHEY and CDR2 as SMNVEV (reference sequence). The V segment lost 6 bases and the J segment 1 base; nucleotides outside the gene matches: 4. This CDR3 is 14 amino acids long. The DNA of the CDR3 is TGTGCCAGCAGCTATGACAGGGGCCAAGAGACCCAGTACTTC. Translated, it gives CASSYDRGQETQYF.

V usage is TRBV5-1 and J usage is TRBJ1-1, with TRBD1 identical over 7 bases. V dropped 3 bases and J dropped 5; count of bases not matched to a gene: 7. Per the germline V gene, CDR1 is SGHRS and CDR2 is YFSETQ. The CDR3 has 14 residues. The CDR3 sequence: CASSSRQGWTEAFF. CDR3 coding DNA: TGCGCCAGCAGCTCGCGACAGGGATGGACTGAAGCTTTCTTT.

V usage is TRBV3-1 (or the pseudogene TRBV3-2) and J usage is TRBJ1-5; no reliable D call. Germline V CDR1 and CDR2: LGHDT, YNNKEL (reference sequence). The CDR3 is 15 amino acids. V lost 4 bases and J lost 3, with 13 bases in between. The CDR3: CASSRGITANQPQHF. Written as DNA, the CDR3 is TGTGCCAGCAGCCGAGGGATAACGGCCAATCAGCCCCAGCATTTT.

This chain links TRBV6-5 with TRBJ1-5, with D possibly TRBD1 on 6 matching bases. Germline V gene sequence: CDR1 MNHEY, CDR2 SVGAGI. The CDR3 is 14 amino acids. Trimming took 8 bases from V and 3 from J, leaving 14 bases between them. The CDR3 sequence: CASVEGVVNQPQHF. In DNA form, the CDR3 reads TGTGCCAGCGTAGAGGGGGTAGTCAATCAGCCCCAGCATTTT.

V is TRBV10-3 and J is TRBJ2-7, with D hard to call. Trimming shortened V by 6 bases and J by 0 bases, and 15 bases separated the two germline ends. CDR3 length equals 15 residues. CDR1 is ENHRY and CDR2 is SYGVKD in the germline V gene. The CDR3 DNA is TGTGCCATCAGCGCTCGCCCTACCTCCTCCTACGAGCAGTACTTC. Translating it yields CAISARPTSSYEQYF.

J is TRBJ2-3 and V is TRBV18, with D perhaps TRBD1 (6 bases). Between the trimmed V and J ends, which lost 10 bases and 2 bases, there was a span of 10 bases. The CDR3 runs 12 residues. Germline V CDR1 and CDR2: KGHSH, LQKENI. CDR3 nucleotides: TGTGCCACCAGGGGTGTCACAGATACGCAGTATTTT. Protein: CATRGVTDTQYF.

The chain joins TRBV2 to TRBJ2-1; 14 bases align to TRBD2. V gave up 6 bases and J gave up 4 bases; unmatched junction bases: 5. Germline V gives CDR1 SNHLY, CDR2 FYNNEI. This CDR3 region has 16 residues. CDR3: CASSGTSGRGYNEQFF. In DNA, the CDR3 is TGTGCCAGCAGCGGGACTAGCGGGAGAGGGTACAATGAGCAGTTCTTC.

The chain carries TRBV3-1 (or the pseudogene TRBV3-2) and TRBJ2-7; TRBD1 agrees at 9 bases. The CDR3 has 15 amino acids. The V segment lost 0 bases and the J segment 3 bases; nucleotides outside the gene matches: 3. Germline V lookup: CDR1 LGHDT, CDR2 YNNKEL (reference sequence). This CDR3 reads CASSQEGTGYYEQYF. The CDR3 nucleotides are TGTGCCAGCAGCCAAGAAGGGACAGGGTACTACGAGCAGTACTTC.

This sequence joins TRBV19 and TRBJ1-1, with TRBD1 as a possible D gene (5 bases). V was shortened by 5 bases and J by 4 bases, with 23 bases between the two germline ends. The CDR3 is 17 amino acids. CDR1 LNHDA and CDR2 SQIVND come from the germline V gene (reference sequence). CDR3 in DNA: TGTGCCAGTAGTTGGGGCTTCGGGGAGGGGAGGAGCACTGAAGCTTTCTTT. Amino acid sequence: CASSWGFGEGRSTEAFF.

The gene calls are TRBV5-6 and TRBJ1-5; TRBD1 agrees at 7 bases. This CDR3 contains 14 residues. The germline CDR1 and CDR2 sequences are SGHDT and YYEEEE. V gave up 1 base and J gave up 2 bases; unmatched junction bases: 0. CDR3: CASSLTGGNQPQHF. CDR3 nucleotides: TGTGCCAGCAGCTTGACAGGGGGCAATCAGCCCCAGCATTTT.